This T cell receptor beta chain was sequenced for a study of identical twins. Study-level results: Analyses based on zero insertions could be partly confounded by invariant MAIT and iNKT cells.

V was trimmed by 5 bases and J by 3 bases, leaving 13 bases between them. The CDR3 has 14 residues. Germline V CDR1 and CDR2: SGHVS, FQNEAQ. After template switching added a universal primer site, the resulting cDNA carried unique molecular identifiers. TCRdb re-derived calls from the 5' RACE reads in MiXCR, one entry per CDR3 protein. The sample yields approximately 500,000 distinct CDR3 sequences, 20% to 25% seen once. The sample holds many counts of this clonotype. Antigen unknown. This sample was also put to use in a study of T cells expressing NK-cell markers. From that study: Obtained from sorted CD3+CD56+NKG2C+, CD3+CD56+NKG2C- and CD3+CD56-NKG2C+ T cells were the TCR beta repertoires. Among four donors, these clonotypes also ranked first in the CD3+CD56-NKG2C+ fraction.

Sequencing was done on a sample of CD4+ T cells sorted from blood. The receptor was derived from a woman younger than 35 in good health. The chain couples TRBV7-8 to TRBJ1-2; no definite D call. The CDR3 reads CASSTEQTDYGYTF. The CDR3 DNA is TGTGCCAGCAGCACAGAACAGACCGACTATGGCTACACCTTC.